A single sample is the source of the 16 T cell receptor beta chains below, sequenced in a study of blood T cells in healthy people across ages. The use of a sample-barcoded 5' primer and a J-beta primer mix characterized a second PCR of roughly 6 to 11 cycles. MiXCR, applied by TCRdb to the 5' RACE reads, yields one record per CDR3 protein. The sample shows roughly 730,000 distinct CDR3 sequences, 45% to 70% of them seen only once. What was sequenced was blood. Receptor source: a man in his forties in good health.

The V call is TRBV6-5, the J call TRBJ2-3; a weak D match, TRBD1 (6 bases). V lost 2 bases to trimming and J lost 4 bases, with 22 bases between them. The CDR3 consists of 18 residues. Germline CDR1 is MNHEY and CDR2 is SVGAGI. CDR3 DNA: TGTGCCAGCAGTTACGGCGCCCGGCACAGGGCGGTTGCAGATACGCAGTATTTT. Protein: CASSYGARHRAVADTQYF.

Turning to this clonotype: One end of the junction varies from germline; a read error may be responsible. The CDR3 spells CASSKGLPGTYNEQFF. CDR3 DNA: TGTGCTAGCAGTAAGGGACTTCCGGGGACCTACAATGAGCAGTTCTTC. The chain combines TRBV7-7 with TRBJ2-1; D might be TRBD2 (6 bases). The CDR3 length is 16 residues. Germline CDR1 is SSHAT and CDR2 is FNYEAQ (reference sequence).

This chain links TRBV7-3 with TRBJ2-3; TRBD2 aligns across 10 bases. The V gene end was trimmed by 4 bases and the J gene end by 3 bases; junction bases not matched to a gene: 16. Per germline, CDR1 SGHTA and CDR2 FQGTGA. The CDR3 totals 19 residues. CDR3: CASSSLLLSSGRGTDTQYF. CDR3 in DNA: TGTGCCAGCAGCTCCCTCCTTTTATCTAGCGGGAGAGGAACAGATACGCAGTATTTT.

This clonotype was found a few times. This chain uses TRBV20-1 with TRBJ2-3; 7 nucleotides line up with TRBD2. The CDR3 loop spans 15 amino acids. CDR1 and CDR2 (germline): DFQATT, SNEGSKA (reference sequence). The junction had 10 bases not matched to a gene; V was cut back by 6 bases and J by 1 base. CDR3 protein: CSALFWSGGTDTQYF. The CDR3 DNA reads as TGCAGTGCCCTCTTTTGGAGCGGGGGCACAGATACGCAGTATTTT.

This clonotype was picked up a small number of times. CDR3 sequence: CASSLVGGTSQDTQYF. CDR3 in DNA: TGTGCCAGCAGCTTAGTAGGGGGGACTAGCCAAGATACGCAGTATTTT. The chain links TRBV11-2 to TRBJ2-3; 9 positions agree with TRBD2. CDR1 is SGHAT and CDR2 is FQNNGV in the germline V gene. The CDR3 loop spans 16 amino acids. After removal of 1 base from V and 5 bases from J, the junction contained 7 bases not matched to a gene.

This clonotype was seen a handful of times. The J gene is TRBJ1-1, the V gene TRBV6-1; no clear D. The CDR3 contains 14 residues. The germline V gene has CDR1 MNHNS and CDR2 SASEGT. Trimming left V 2 bases short and J 1 base short, with 8 bases between. The CDR3 coding sequence is TGTGCCAGCAGTGAACTGGGATCGAACACTGAAGCTTTCTTT. This sequence encodes CASSELGSNTEAFF.

At least ten counts were recorded for this clonotype. This chain joins TRBV24-1 and TRBJ1-2, with D unresolved. The CDR3 extends over 12 amino acids. The germline V gene encodes CDR1 KGHDR and CDR2 SFDVKD. The germline V and J ends were trimmed by 4 bases and 2 bases, with 4 bases remaining between them. The CDR3 region has the DNA TGTGCCACCAGTGACGGGAACTATGGCTACACCTTC. Protein product: CATSDGNYGYTF.

In regard to this clonotype: One junction end disagrees with the germline gene, perhaps due to a read error. V gene TRBV20-1 combines with J gene TRBJ2-3, with D possibly matching TRBD1 (5 bases). The germline V gene encodes CDR1 DFQATT and CDR2 SNEGSKA (reference sequence). This CDR3 contains 15 residues. The CDR3 bases are TGCAGTGCTGGACGCCGGAGTGAAAACACAGGTACGCAGTATTTT. This sequence encodes CSAGRRSENTGTQYF.

V usage is TRBV30 and J usage is TRBJ1-2, with 7 bases lining up with TRBD1. V lost 5 bases and J lost 6; bases outside the gene matches: 21. Per the germline V gene, CDR1 is GTSNPN and CDR2 is SVGIG (reference sequence). The CDR3 is 17 residues long. CDR3 nucleotide sequence: TGTGCCTGGTTTAGGGGGCGAGCATCAAGGCATGGGAATGGCTACACCTTC. Translated, it gives CAWFRGRASRHGNGYTF.

This clonotype was detected only a few times. Written as DNA, the CDR3 is TGCGCCAGCAGTGAGGGGACCTGGCGGTCTGCTTTCTTT. Translating gives CASSEGTWRSAFF. The rearrangement joins TRBV10-2 to TRBJ1-1; D may be TRBD1 (5 bases). The CDR3 covers 13 residues. Trimming took 2 bases from V and 11 from J, leaving 15 bases between them. Germline assignment: CDR1 WSHSY and CDR2 SAAADI.

This clonotype was detected only a few times. The chain employs TRBV4-1 and TRBJ2-3; 9 positions agree with TRBD2. The CDR3 has 12 amino acids. Germline V gene data show CDR1 as MGHRA and CDR2 as YSYEKL. V shed 0 bases and J 14 bases; nucleotides not matched to a gene: 3. The CDR3 reads CASSQDAGGWYF. CDR3 nucleotides: TGCGCCAGCAGCCAAGACGCGGGGGGGTGGTATTTT.

This clonotype showed up just a few times. This chain uses TRBV27 with TRBJ1-2; D unclear. Trimming cost V 6 bases and J 8 bases, with 13 bases left between them. The V gene's germline CDR1 is MNHEY and CDR2 SMNVEV (reference sequence). The CDR3 is 12 residues long. This CDR3 is CASSDLLSGYTF. CDR3 bases: TGTGCCAGCAGCGACCTATTAAGCGGCTACACCTTC.

The chain couples TRBV29-1 to TRBJ2-3; 10 bases agree with TRBD2. The V gene end was trimmed by 0 bases and the J gene end by 2 bases; junction bases not matched to a gene: 11. The CDR3 extends over 18 amino acids. The germline CDR1 and CDR2 sequences are SQVTM and ANQGSEA. The CDR3: CSVEDRSVLAGATDTQYF. The DNA of the CDR3 is TGCAGCGTTGAAGATAGGAGTGTCCTAGCGGGGGCCACAGATACGCAGTATTTT.

The genes are TRBV20-1 and TRBJ1-1, with D unclear. The V gene's germline CDR1 is DFQATT and CDR2 SNEGSKA (reference sequence). V gave up 7 bases and J gave up 8 bases, with 20 bases separating them. The CDR3 loop spans 13 amino acids. CDR3 sequence (DNA): TGCAGTGGTAGGGAGCCGGGAGGCACAGAAGCTTTCTTT. Translating gives CSGREPGGTEAFF.

The rearrangement uses TRBV9 and TRBJ2-1, with 9 nucleotides matching TRBD1. The V segment lost 3 bases and the J segment 5 bases; nucleotides outside the gene matches: 9. CDR3 length: 16 residues. Germline values: CDR1 SGDLS, CDR2 YYNGEE. CDR3 loop: CASSARTGAYNNEQFF. Written as DNA, the CDR3 is TGTGCCAGCAGCGCCAGGACAGGGGCGTATAACAATGAGCAGTTCTTC.

V is TRBV11-3 and J is TRBJ2-7, with 8 bases lining up with TRBD2. The J call is uncertain, as TRBJ2-1 better fits the DNA end. This CDR3 spans 15 amino acids. Germline V gives CDR1 SGHNT, CDR2 YENEEA. CDR3 sequence (DNA): TGTGCCAGCAGCTTAGGGAGGCGGGAGGTCAATGAGCAGTTCTTC. This sequence encodes CASSLGRREVNEQFF.